The clone carrying this T cell receptor (beta chain) was counted between two and nine times. Its target is unknown. Germline loops: CDR1 MDHEN, CDR2 SYDVKM. This CDR3 contains 12 residues. Trimming removed 6 bases from V and 3 bases from J, with 8 bases in between. The record originates from a study of T cell repertoires in cytomegalovirus infection. Overall study: Epitope selection comprised recently identified HLA-C-restricted CMV epitopes and well-studied HLA-B-restricted CMV epitopes. Through public TCR beta signatures, both CMV infection and matching HLA type were indicated.

In TCRdb, the reads were re-called with MiXCR into one record per CDR3 protein. In the table there are some 590,000 distinct CDR3 sequences, approximately 40% of which are singletons. Study-wide results and caveats: Ex vivo, HLA-C-restricted CMV-specific TCR beta clonotypes prevailed over the rest of the response. Identification of carriers of CMV plus the relevant HLA was achieved through cumulative public TCR beta family frequency.

The sequencing here drew on cultured PBMCs, taken from culture after CMV antigen stimulation. The gene calls are TRBV28 and TRBJ2-5, with no clear D. This sequence originates from a human donor in good health (CMV status not recorded). Some clones in this sample may be carry-over from other donors' samples. The CDR3 DNA reads as TGTGCCAGCAGGGCCCTAGAAGAGACCCAGTACTTC. Residues: CASRALEETQYF. The whole variable domain, remainder taken from reference TRBV28 and TRBJ2-5, is DVKVTQSSRYLVKRTGEKVFLECVQDMDHENMFWYRQDPGLGLRLIYFSYDVKMKEKGDIPEGYSVSREKKERFSLILESASTNQTSMYLCASRALEETQYFGPGTRLLVL.